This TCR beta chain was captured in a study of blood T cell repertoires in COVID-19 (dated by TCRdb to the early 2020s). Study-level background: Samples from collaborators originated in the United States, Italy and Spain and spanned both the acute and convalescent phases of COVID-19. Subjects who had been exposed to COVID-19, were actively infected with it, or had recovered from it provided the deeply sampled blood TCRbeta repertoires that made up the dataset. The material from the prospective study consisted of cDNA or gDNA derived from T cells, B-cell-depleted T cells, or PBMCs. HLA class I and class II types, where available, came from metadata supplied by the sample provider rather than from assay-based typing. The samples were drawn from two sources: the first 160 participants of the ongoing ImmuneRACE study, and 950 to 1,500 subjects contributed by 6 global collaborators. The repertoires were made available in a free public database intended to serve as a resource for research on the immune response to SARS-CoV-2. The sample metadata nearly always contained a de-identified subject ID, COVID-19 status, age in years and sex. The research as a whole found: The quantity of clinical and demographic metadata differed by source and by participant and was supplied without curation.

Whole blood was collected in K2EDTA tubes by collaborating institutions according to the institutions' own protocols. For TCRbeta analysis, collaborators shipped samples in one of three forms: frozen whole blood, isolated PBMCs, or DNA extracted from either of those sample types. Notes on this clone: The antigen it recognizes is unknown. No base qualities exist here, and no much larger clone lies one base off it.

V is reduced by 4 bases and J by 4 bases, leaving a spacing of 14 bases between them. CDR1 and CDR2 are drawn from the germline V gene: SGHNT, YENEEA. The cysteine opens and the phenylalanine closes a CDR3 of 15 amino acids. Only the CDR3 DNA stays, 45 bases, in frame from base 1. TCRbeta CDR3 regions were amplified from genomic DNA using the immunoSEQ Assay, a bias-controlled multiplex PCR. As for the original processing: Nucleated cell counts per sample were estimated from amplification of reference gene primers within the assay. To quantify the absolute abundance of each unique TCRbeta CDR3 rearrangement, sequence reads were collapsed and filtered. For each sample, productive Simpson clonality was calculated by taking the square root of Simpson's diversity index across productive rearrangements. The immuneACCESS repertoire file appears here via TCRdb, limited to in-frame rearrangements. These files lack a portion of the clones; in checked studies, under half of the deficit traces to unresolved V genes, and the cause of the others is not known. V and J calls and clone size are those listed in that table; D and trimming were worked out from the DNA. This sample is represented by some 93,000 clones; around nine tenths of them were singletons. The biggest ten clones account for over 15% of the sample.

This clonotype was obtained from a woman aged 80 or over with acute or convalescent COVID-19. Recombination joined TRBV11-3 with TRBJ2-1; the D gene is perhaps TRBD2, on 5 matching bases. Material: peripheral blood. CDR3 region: CASSSEWGEYNEQFF. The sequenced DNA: TGTGCCAGCAGCTCGGAGTGGGGAGAGTACAATGAGCAGTTCTTC.